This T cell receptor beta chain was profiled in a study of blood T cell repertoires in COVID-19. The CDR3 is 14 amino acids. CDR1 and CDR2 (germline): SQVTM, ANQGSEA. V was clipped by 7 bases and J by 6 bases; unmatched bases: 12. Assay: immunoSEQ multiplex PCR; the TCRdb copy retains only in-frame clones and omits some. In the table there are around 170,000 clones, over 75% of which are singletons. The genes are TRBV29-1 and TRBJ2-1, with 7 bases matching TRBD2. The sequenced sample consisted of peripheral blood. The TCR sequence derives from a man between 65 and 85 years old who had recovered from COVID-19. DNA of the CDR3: TGCAGCGCCTCGTCGGGCGGGAGAGGCAATGAGCAGTTCTTC. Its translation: CSASSGGRGNEQFF.